The TCR beta chain under discussion was sequenced for a study of T cell changes during pregnancy in multiple sclerosis. CDR3 length: 12 amino acids. TCRdb keeps only in-frame clones here, not all; method: immunoSEQ multiplex PCR. Of tens of thousands of clones in the sample, around 90% were seen once. The source of this sequence is a female donor with multiple sclerosis, enrolled in a pregnancy study. V gene TRBV21-1 combines with J gene TRBJ2-7; whether TRBD2, the table's D call, matches the DNA was not checked. TRBV21-1 counts as a pseudogene. The sequencing here drew on CD4+ T cells from peripheral blood mononuclear cells, taken in the second trimester of pregnancy. The CDR3 sequence: CASSKDGCEQYF. CDR3 nucleotide sequence: TGTGCCAGCAGCAAAGACGGGTGCGAGCAGTACTTC.